The rows below give T cell receptor beta chains drawn from one sample of a study of cytomegalovirus exposure and HLA in healthy donors. Clones were read by immunoSEQ multiplex PCR, and TCRdb kept only the in-frame ones, dropping some. In the table there are roughly 190,000 clones, around 83% of which are singletons. Sequenced sample: PBMCs. The receptors here all came from a woman aged 18 to 35 in good health and CMV-seronegative. CDR3s include the opening cysteine and the closing phenylalanine or tryptophan. Each record gives: V gene, J gene, clone size, CDR3 length, D gene, CDR3 protein, CDR3 DNA. A D gene is named only where the DNA matches it firmly. Only part of the rows carry a size: once, few, many, or a class if the clone is expanded.

>TRBV6-1|TRBJ1-5|.|15|.
CASSDPPSSNQPQHF
TGTGCCAGCAGTGATCCTCCTAGTAGCAATCAGCCCCAGCATTTT
>TRBV5-1|TRBJ2-1|.|14|.
CASSLVWPGDEQFF
TGCGCCAGCAGCTTGGTCTGGCCTGGAGATGAGCAGTTCTTC
>TRBV18|TRBJ2-5|.|16|TRBD2
CASSQKGGGLQETQYF
TGTGCCAGCTCACAAAAGGGCGGGGGACTCCAAGAGACCCAGTACTTC
>TRBV7-3|TRBJ2-3|.|16|TRBD2
CASSFSSGSVTDTQYF
TGTGCCAGCAGCTTTAGTAGCGGGAGTGTCACAGATACGCAGTATTTT
>TRBV7-9|TRBJ1-2|once|14|TRBD1
CASSTTNKQGGYTF
TGTGCCAGCAGCACCACCAATAAACAGGGGGGCTACACCTTC
>TRBV9|TRBJ2-1|.|15|TRBD2
CASSVGTSGTDEQFF
TGTGCCAGCAGCGTAGGGACTAGCGGGACCGATGAGCAGTTCTTC
>TRBV5-1|TRBJ2-5|few|12|.
CASSLAGETQYF
TGCGCCAGCAGCTTGGCCGGGGAGACCCAGTACTTC
>TRBV7-9|TRBJ2-1|.|12|.
CASRSGFHEQFF
TGTGCCAGCAGGTCAGGGTTCCATGAGCAGTTCTTC
>TRBV7-8|TRBJ1-1|.|14|.
CASSFGQLNTEAFF
TGTGCCAGCAGCTTTGGACAGTTGAACACTGAAGCTTTCTTT
>TRBV2|TRBJ1-1|few|13|TRBD1
CASQGQGFTEAFF
TGTGCCAGCCAGGGACAGGGATTCACTGAAGCTTTCTTT
>TRBV7-9|TRBJ2-7|.|14|TRBD2
CSSSPRTSLYEQYF
TGTTCCAGCAGCCCGCGGACTAGCCTCTACGAGCAGTACTTC
>TRBV4-2|TRBJ1-4|.|15|.
CASSQGGTRNEKLFF
TGTGCCAGCAGCCAAGGCGGGACGCGGAATGAAAAACTGTTTTTT
>TRBV28|TRBJ2-7|.|14|TRBD1
CASIESGGYYEQYF
TGTGCCAGCATTGAGTCAGGGGGCTACTACGAGCAGTACTTC
>TRBV4-2|TRBJ2-7|.|18|TRBD2
CASSHPIAGAKLSYEQYF
TGTGCCAGCAGCCATCCCATAGCGGGAGCGAAACTCTCCTACGAGCAGTACTTC
>TRBV15|TRBJ1-2|.|15|.
CATSGGTSGDYGYTF
TGTGCCACCAGCGGGGGGACTTCTGGGGACTATGGCTACACCTTC
>TRBV7-9|TRBJ2-6|.|15|.
CASSHTSSGANVLTF
TGTGCCAGCAGCCACACAAGCTCTGGGGCCAACGTCCTGACTTTC
>TRBV28|TRBJ2-2|.|15|.
CASSGGGQYTGELFF
TGTGCCAGCAGCGGGGGGGGACAGTACACCGGGGAGCTGTTTTTT
>TRBV18|TRBJ2-7|.|15|TRBD1
CASSPPVRQGYGQYF
TGTGCCAGCTCACCACCGGTGAGACAGGGGTACGGGCAGTACTTC
>TRBV7-9|TRBJ1-1|.|14|.
CASSGGGGNTEAFF
TGTGCCAGCAGCGGGGGCGGGGGGAACACTGAAGCTTTCTTT
>TRBV27|TRBJ2-2|few|14|TRBD2
CASSLGGSTGELFF
TGTGCCAGCAGTTTGGGAGGGAGCACCGGGGAGCTGTTTTTT
>TRBV5-4|TRBJ2-5|.|14|.
CASSLAGTVETQYF
TGTGCCAGCAGTTTAGCGGGGACAGTGGAGACCCAGTACTTC
>TRBV13|TRBJ2-7|.|12|.
CASRGRGYEQYF
TGTGCCAGCAGAGGACGGGGTTACGAGCAGTACTTC
>TRBV5-6|TRBJ2-2|.|17|TRBD2
CASSLLASGTNTGELFF
TGTGCCAGCAGCTTGCTGGCTAGCGGGACGAACACCGGGGAGCTGTTTTTT
>TRBV28|TRBJ2-7|.|12|.
CASSLQGYEQYF
TGTGCCAGCAGTTTGCAGGGTTACGAGCAGTACTTC
>TRBV27|TRBJ2-6|.|15|.
CASSPLFSGANVLTF
TGTGCCAGCAGCCCATTGTTCTCTGGGGCCAACGTCCTGACTTTC
>TRBV5-1|TRBJ2-7|.|18|TRBD1
CASSLDTVGQGRPYEQYF
TGCGCCAGCAGCCTGGATACTGTGGGACAGGGAAGGCCCTACGAGCAGTACTTC
>TRBV27|TRBJ2-7|.|14|TRBD2
CASTTGLAGDEQYF
TGTGCCAGCACCACGGGACTAGCGGGAGACGAGCAGTACTTC
>TRBV14|TRBJ2-5|.|14|.
CASSPGHLEETQYF
TGTGCCAGCAGCCCCGGACACCTAGAAGAGACCCAGTACTTC
>TRBV21-1|TRBJ1-5|.|17|.
CASSKGPRGGDGQPQHF
TGTGCCAGCAGCAAAGGCCCCCGAGGGGGCGACGGGCAGCCCCAGCATTTT
>TRBV28|TRBJ1-1|once|14|.
CASTREDLDTEAFF
TGTGCCAGCACAAGGGAGGATTTGGACACTGAAGCTTTCTTT
>TRBV15|TRBJ2-3|.|16|TRBD2
CATSGGLAGSTDTQYF
TGTGCCACCAGCGGGGGACTAGCGGGGTCCACAGATACGCAGTATTTT
>TRBV11-1|TRBJ2-1|.|14|TRBD1
CASTLGQGAWEQFF
TGTGCCAGCACCTTGGGACAGGGGGCGTGGGAGCAGTTCTTC
>TRBV9|TRBJ1-4|few|14|TRBD1
CASSAQGDDEKLFF
TGTGCCAGCAGCGCACAGGGGGACGATGAAAAACTGTTTTTT
>TRBV7-9|TRBJ1-1|.|12|TRBD1
CASRTTGTEAFF
TGTGCCAGCAGAACGACAGGGACTGAAGCTTTCTTT
>TRBV7-9|TRBJ1-5|.|16|TRBD1
CASSLVSWQGEQPQHF
TGTGCCAGCAGCTTAGTGTCTTGGCAGGGGGAGCAGCCCCAGCATTTT
>TRBV7-3|TRBJ2-1|.|15|.
CASSTNSASGSEQFF
TGTGCCAGCAGCACTAACTCGGCTTCGGGAAGTGAGCAGTTCTTC
>TRBV10-2|TRBJ2-5|.|15|TRBD2
CASSEGLAGTETQYF
TGCGCCAGCAGTGAGGGGCTAGCGGGGACAGAGACCCAGTACTTC
>TRBV7-2|TRBJ2-7|.|11|.
CASSSHYEQYF
TGTGCCAGCAGCTCCCACTACGAGCAGTACTTC
>TRBV7-9|TRBJ1-4|.|15|TRBD1
CASSRDDRVEEKLFF
TGTGCCAGCAGCCGAGACGACAGGGTGGAAGAAAAACTGTTTTTT
>TRBV10-3|TRBJ2-1|.|15|TRBD2
CAISAASGGAYEQFF
TGTGCCATCAGTGCGGCTAGCGGGGGGGCCTATGAGCAGTTCTTC
>TRBV7-6|TRBJ2-5|.|18|TRBD2
CASSPSGTSGGTQETQYF
TGTGCCAGCAGCCCGAGTGGGACTAGCGGGGGTACTCAAGAGACCCAGTACTTC
>TRBV11-2|TRBJ2-7|.|13|.
CASSLVEGYEQYF
TGTGCCAGCAGCTTAGTGGAGGGTTACGAGCAGTACTTC
>TRBV6-4|TRBJ2-1|.|17|TRBD1
CASSERSGTDLYNEQFF
TGTGCCAGCAGCGAACGGTCCGGGACAGACCTTTACAATGAGCAGTTCTTC
>TRBV5-1|TRBJ2-1|.|14|.
CASSLVISYNEQFF
TGCGCCAGCAGCTTGGTTATATCCTACAATGAGCAGTTCTTC
>TRBV6-5|TRBJ2-5|.|15|TRBD2
CASSYLAGVQETQYF
TGTGCCAGCAGTTACCTAGCGGGAGTACAAGAGACCCAGTACTTC
>TRBV19|TRBJ1-5|.|15|.
CASNGGNWGNQPQHF
TGTGCCAGTAATGGAGGGAACTGGGGCAATCAGCCCCAGCATTTT
>TRBV6-6|TRBJ1-2|few|14|TRBD1
CASSSPGGSYGYTF
TGTGCCAGCAGTAGCCCAGGGGGAAGCTATGGCTACACCTTC
>TRBV5-1|TRBJ2-3|.|15|TRBD1
CASSPGQGRTDTQYF
TGCGCCAGCAGCCCGGGACAGGGACGCACAGATACGCAGTATTTT
>TRBV18|TRBJ1-5|.|16|TRBD1
CASSPTGGLSNQPQHF
TGTGCCAGCTCACCGACAGGGGGGTTGAGCAATCAGCCCCAGCATTTT
>TRBV28|TRBJ2-2|once|14|.
CASLKGERVGELFF
TGTGCCAGCCTCAAGGGGGAGAGGGTCGGGGAGCTGTTTTTT
>TRBV7-9|TRBJ2-1|.|12|TRBD2
CASTSGSDEQFF
TGTGCCAGCACTAGCGGGAGTGATGAGCAGTTCTTC
>TRBV6-5|TRBJ2-3|once|13|TRBD2
CASSLTSGTTQYF
TGTGCCAGCTCCTTGACTAGCGGGACTACGCAGTATTTT